This T cell receptor (beta chain) was observed in a study of T cells in tumors after PD-1 blockade. Study summary: Some patients also took daily vismodegib 150 mg during anti-PD-1 treatment. Mean per tumor sample: approximately 26,000 templates (about 554-99,264), some 6,000 unique clonotypes. General study findings and limits: Blood contained about 40% of the tumor's TCR clonotypes. Clonal replacement was seen across treatment, not between pre-treatment samples.

This clone appeared once. As yet, its antigen is unknown. Profiling relied on immunoSEQ multiplex PCR, and the TCRdb table lists in-frame clones only, not all of them. The profile covers more than 8,000 clones, with about 59% appearing a single time and approximately 4.5% taken by the ten largest. Source: tumor tissue, taken after anti-PD-1 treatment. This receptor was obtained from a human donor with basal cell carcinoma.

Here the CDR3 reads CASSLALKETQYF. For the CDR3, the DNA is TGTGCCAGCAGCCTAGCCCTAAAAGAGACCCAGTACTTC. This chain joins TRBV2 and TRBJ2-5; D possibly corresponds to TRBD2 (5 bases). V was shortened by 6 bases and J by 3 bases, with 11 bases between the two germline ends. Germline V lookup: CDR1 SNHLY, CDR2 FYNNEI. The CDR3 length is 13 residues.